The rows below give T cell receptor beta chains drawn from one sample of a study of T cells after yellow fever vaccination. TCRdb itself ran the 5' RACE reads through MiXCR, one entry per CDR3 protein. Counted here are roughly 250,000 distinct CDR3 sequences, over 10% occurring once; the ten biggest clones make up less than 0.55%. This material consisted of CD4+ T cells sorted from PBMCs, taken 45 days after the yellow fever booster vaccination. The source is a man aged 25 to 40 who received the YFV17D yellow fever vaccine. Both conserved end residues are part of each CDR3. The D gene is left open where the match is weak. Clone size is stated in some rows and not others, as once, few, many or a class when expanded.

J: TRBJ2-5; D: NA; size: NA; V: TRBV7-2; DNA: TGTGCCAGCAGCTTTACCTACGACAGCGGGGAGACCCAGTACTTC; CDR3: CASSFTYDSGETQYF
J: TRBJ2-7; D: TRBD2; size: NA; V: TRBV29-1; DNA: TGCAGCGCGCGACCTAGCGGGAGCTCCTACGAGCAGTACTTC; CDR3: CSARPSGSSYEQYF
J: TRBJ2-2; D: TRBD1; size: NA; V: TRBV20-1; DNA: TGCAGTGCGCCGCGACAGGGGGGCACCGGGGAGCTGTTTTTT; CDR3: CSAPRQGGTGELFF
J: TRBJ2-5; D: NA; size: NA; V: TRBV15; DNA: TGTGCCACCAGCAGAGATCCTGGGGGAGGAGAGACCCAGTACTTC; CDR3: CATSRDPGGGETQYF
J: TRBJ2-7; D: NA; size: many; V: TRBV5-5; DNA: TGTGCCAGCAGCTTGGCAGGTGGCGAGCAGTACTTC; CDR3: CASSLAGGEQYF
J: TRBJ2-7; D: TRBD2; size: many; V: TRBV29-1; DNA: TGCAGCGTTGACCCTAGCGGAAACTCCTACGAGCAGTACTTC; CDR3: CSVDPSGNSYEQYF
J: TRBJ2-3; D: NA; size: few; V: TRBV20-1; DNA: TGCAGTGCTAGTCCCCAGAACACAGATACGCAGTATTTT; CDR3: CSASPQNTDTQYF
J: TRBJ2-1; D: NA; size: few; V: TRBV12-3/TRBV12-4; DNA: TGTGCCAGCAGTTTAGAGGGCGCGTCGGCGTGGGATGAGCAGTTCTTC; CDR3: CASSLEGASAWDEQFF
J: TRBJ2-7; D: TRBD2; size: few; V: TRBV20-1; DNA: TGCAGTGCTAGTATAGCGGGACCCTCGTACGAGCAGTACTTC; CDR3: CSASIAGPSYEQYF
J: TRBJ2-1; D: NA; size: NA; V: TRBV7-2; DNA: TGTGCCAGCAGCCACGGGACTTTTCGGCAGTTCTTC; CDR3: CASSHGTFRQFF
J: TRBJ2-5; D: NA; size: NA; V: TRBV6-1; DNA: TGTGCCAGCAGTGAAACCAAAGAGACCCAGTACTTC; CDR3: CASSETKETQYF
J: TRBJ2-1; D: NA; size: NA; V: TRBV7-9; DNA: TGTGCCAGCAGCTCCACTACTAGACTAAAGGCGTTCTTC; CDR3: CASSSTTRLKAFF
J: TRBJ1-1; D: NA; size: few; V: TRBV14; DNA: TGTGCCAGCAGCCGAGACGGACAGCTGAACACTGAAGCTTTCTTT; CDR3: CASSRDGQLNTEAFF
J: TRBJ2-2; D: NA; size: once; V: TRBV3-1; DNA: TGTGCCAGCAGCCCAATCAGGGGCGCCGGGGAGCTGTTTTTT; CDR3: CASSPIRGAGELFF
J: TRBJ1-2; D: TRBD1; size: NA; V: TRBV7-2; DNA: TGTGCCAGCAGCCAGGGGACAGCCCTTAACTATGGCTACACCTTC; CDR3: CASSQGTALNYGYTF
J: TRBJ2-1; D: TRBD2; size: few; V: TRBV20-1; DNA: TGCAGTGCTAGACCTAGCGGAGCGGGTGGTGAGCAGTTCTTC; CDR3: CSARPSGAGGEQFF
J: TRBJ2-7; D: NA; size: NA; V: TRBV7-2; DNA: TGTGCCAGCAGCAAACAGGGTTACGAGCAGTACTTC; CDR3: CASSKQGYEQYF
J: TRBJ2-1; D: TRBD2; size: few; V: TRBV9; DNA: TGTGCCAGCAGCGTAGGCCTAGCGGGAGTGTACAATGAGCAGTTCTTC; CDR3: CASSVGLAGVYNEQFF
J: TRBJ2-7; D: TRBD1; size: few; V: TRBV10-3; DNA: TGTGCCATCAACGGACAGGGGGCGGACGAGCAGTACTTC; CDR3: CAINGQGADEQYF
J: TRBJ1-2; D: NA; size: NA; V: TRBV12-3/TRBV12-4; DNA: TGTGCCAGCAGTTTAGGGGGAAAGAATGGCTACACCTTC; CDR3: CASSLGGKNGYTF
J: TRBJ2-5; D: NA; size: NA; V: TRBV24-1; DNA: TGTGCCACCGGGAGTGGGGGGCAAGAGACCCAGTACTTC; CDR3: CATGSGGQETQYF
J: TRBJ2-1; D: NA; size: NA; V: TRBV20-1; DNA: TGCAGTGCTAGAGATCGGGCGAGCGGCATAGACAATGAGCAGTTCTTC; CDR3: CSARDRASGIDNEQFF
J: TRBJ2-1; D: NA; size: NA; V: TRBV5-7; DNA: TGTGCCAGCAGCTTAGGAGCTAGCGACCACAATGAGCAGTTCTTC; CDR3: CASSLGASDHNEQFF